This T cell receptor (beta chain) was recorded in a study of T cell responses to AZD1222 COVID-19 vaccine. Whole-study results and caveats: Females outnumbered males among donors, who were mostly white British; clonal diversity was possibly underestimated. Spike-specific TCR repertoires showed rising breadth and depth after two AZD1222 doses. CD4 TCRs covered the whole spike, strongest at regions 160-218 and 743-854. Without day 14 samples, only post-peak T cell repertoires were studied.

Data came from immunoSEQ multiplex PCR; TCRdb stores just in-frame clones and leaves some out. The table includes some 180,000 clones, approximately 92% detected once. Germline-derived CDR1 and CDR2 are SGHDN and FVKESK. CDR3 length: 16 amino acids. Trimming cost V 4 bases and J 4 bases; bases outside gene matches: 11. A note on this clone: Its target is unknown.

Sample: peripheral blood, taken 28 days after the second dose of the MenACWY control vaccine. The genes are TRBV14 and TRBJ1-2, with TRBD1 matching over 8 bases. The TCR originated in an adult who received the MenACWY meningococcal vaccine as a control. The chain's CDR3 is CASSPRGQGSLYGYTF. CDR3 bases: TGTGCCAGCAGCCCCCGAGGACAGGGATCGCTCTATGGCTACACCTTC.